The 10 T cell receptor beta chains reported below all come from one sample, sequenced in a study of cytomegalovirus exposure and HLA in healthy donors. PCR primers comprised 60 Vbeta and 13 Jbeta primers. Produced via immunoSEQ multiplex PCR; TCRdb's table is partial and in-frame only. The specimen's table records just over 200,000 clones. Sequencing was carried out using PBMCs. Receptor source: a girl aged 2-9 years in good health and CMV-seropositive.

This rearrangement joins TRBV12-1 to TRBJ1-2; TRBD1 reflects the table's D call only, with no check against the DNA. TRBV12-1 corresponds to a pseudogene. The CDR3 contains 14 residues. As DNA, the CDR3 is TGTGCCAGCAGCTTTGATGGAGGGGGCTGGGGCTACACCTTC. Amino acids: CASSFDGGGWGYTF.

The gene calls are TRBV5-1 and TRBJ2-5; 14 nucleotides match TRBD2. This CDR3 region has 15 residues. V lost 5 bases, J lost 5 bases, and 5 bases stayed unmatched. Germline V lookup: CDR1 SGHRS, CDR2 YFSETQ. For the CDR3, the DNA is TGCGCCAGCAGTGCGGGGACTAGCGGGAGTGAGACCCAGTACTTC. Amino acids: CASSAGTSGSETQYF.

The rearrangement links TRBV30 to TRBJ2-3; tentative D call: TRBD2 (5 bases). The germline V and J ends were trimmed by 1 base and 2 bases, with 13 bases remaining between them. The CDR3 runs to 15 residues. CDR1 and CDR2 from the germline V gene are GTSNPN and SVGIG (reference sequence). The CDR3 spells CAWSDGSAHTDTQYF. CDR3 coding DNA: TGTGCCTGGAGTGATGGTAGCGCCCACACAGATACGCAGTATTTT.

V gene TRBV5-8 combines with J gene TRBJ2-6; 12 bases agree with TRBD1. This CDR3 is 19 amino acids long. Germline V gene lookup returns CDR1 SGHTS and CDR2 YDEGEE. The V gene end was trimmed by 5 bases and the J gene end by 4 bases; junction bases not matched to a gene: 13. CDR3 bases: TGTGCCAGCAGACATTACGACCGGGACAGGGGGCCCGGGGCCAACGTCCTGACTTTC. Amino acid sequence: CASRHYDRDRGPGANVLTF.

The chain joins TRBV5-6 to TRBJ2-1; the match to TRBD1 covers 8 bases. The V segment lost 0 bases and the J segment 7 bases; nucleotides outside the gene matches: 6. CDR1 is SGHDT, CDR2 YYEEEE, per germline. The CDR3 is 15 residues long. CDR3 DNA: TGTGCCAGCAGCTTGGATCCAGGGGGCGCAAATGAGCAGTTCTTC. Translating gives CASSLDPGGANEQFF.

The J gene is TRBJ1-2, the V gene TRBV14; D is perhaps TRBD1 (5 bases). This CDR3 is built from 13 residues. Germline lookup yields CDR1 SGHDN and CDR2 FVKESK. V lost 1 base to trimming and J lost 4 bases, with 7 bases between them. The CDR3 protein is CASSQGQLYGYTF. The CDR3 coding sequence is TGTGCCAGCAGCCAAGGACAGCTCTATGGCTACACCTTC.

The chain recombines TRBV4-1 with TRBJ1-5; no reliable D call. With 0 bases removed from V and 0 bases from J, the gap between germline ends came to 12 bases. The germline CDR1 and CDR2 sequences are MGHRA and YSYEKL. This CDR3 has 17 amino acids. CDR3 amino acids: CASSQDQRAYSNQPQHF. The CDR3 DNA reads as TGCGCCAGCAGCCAAGATCAGAGGGCCTATAGCAATCAGCCCCAGCATTTT.

The chain carries TRBV30 and TRBJ1-6, with D perhaps matching TRBD1 (6 bases). The CDR3 spans 12 residues. The V gene's germline CDR1 is GTSNPN and CDR2 SVGIG (reference sequence). V shed 4 bases and J shed 7 bases, with 8 bases lying between them. The CDR3 loop reads CAWNTGNSPLHF. The CDR3 bases are TGTGCCTGGAACACAGGGAATTCACCCCTCCACTTT. The complete variable domain, with remaining parts taken from reference TRBV30 and TRBJ1-6, reads SQTIHQWPATLVQPVGSPLSLECTVEGTSNPNLYWYRQAAGRGLQLLFYSVGIGQISSEVPQNLSASRPQDRQFILSSKKLLLSDSGFYLCAWNTGNSPLHFGNGTRLTVT.

V is TRBV7-3 and J is TRBJ2-3; TRBD2 aligns across 8 bases. This CDR3 contains 17 residues. Unmatched junction bases numbered 10, after V lost 2 bases and J lost 3 bases. The V gene's germline CDR1 is SGHTA and CDR2 FQGTGA. CDR3 in amino acids: CASSLGPAGGSTDTQYF. The CDR3 DNA sequence: TGTGCCAGCAGCTTAGGGCCGGCGGGAGGTAGTACAGATACGCAGTATTTT.

The chain uses TRBV7-6 and TRBJ2-7, with 16 bases identical to TRBD2. V trimming: 5 bases; J trimming: 5 bases; junction bases outside the gene matches: 24. The CDR3 has 22 residues. Germline CDR1 reads SGHVS; CDR2 reads FNYEAQ. CDR3 in amino acids: CASSPVPGQGSGLAGGMDEQYF. CDR3 sequence (DNA): TGTGCCAGCAGCCCTGTCCCGGGACAGGGTTCGGGACTAGCGGGAGGGATGGACGAGCAGTACTTC.